The clone carrying this T cell receptor beta chain was detected only a few times. The antigen remains undetermined. These data are taken from a study of OX40 agonist ivuxolimab in advanced cancers. Background on the study: Aged roughly 23 to 80 with a mean of roughly 63 years, they were more than 80% male. Study-level findings and limits: Compared with others, partial responders at 0.1-3.0 mg/kg displayed clonal expansion among the lowest.

Germline V gene lookup returns CDR1 SEHNR and CDR2 FQNEAQ (reference sequence). This CDR3 is built from 13 residues. V was trimmed by 5 bases and J by 0 bases, leaving 7 bases between them. The method was immunoSEQ multiplex PCR; TCRdb's version includes in-frame clones alone and lacks a portion of them. The sample yields 57,000 or so clones, about 91% seen once. The sample in question was CD4+ or CD8+ T cells sorted from blood, obtained in a trial of the OX40 agonist ivuxolimab. The sequence was obtained from an adult with an advanced solid tumor such as melanoma, head and neck, liver or kidney cancer. The chain employs TRBV7-9 and TRBJ1-1; D gene unclear. The CDR3 DNA follows: TGTGCCAGCAGCGACCCCATGAACACTGAAGCTTTCTTT. Its protein product is CASSDPMNTEAFF.